Below, 10 T cell receptor beta chains from the same sample are listed, as sequenced in a study of CXCR3-negative and CXCR3-positive naive CD8 T cells. The study, taken as a whole, reports: Researchers report that CXCR3-positive naive cells carry more hydrophobic TRB CDR3s than CXCR3-negative naive cells.

Libraries of TRB cDNA were made by 5' RACE and carried UMIs. TCRdb reprocessed the 5' RACE reads and reports one entry per CDR3 protein, with no DNA. The sample table includes roughly 120,000 distinct CDR3 sequences. No antigen has been assigned to these receptors. Material: naive CXCR3+ CD8+ T cells from blood. Subset here: CD45RO-CCR7+CD27+CD95- naive CD8+ T cells expressing CXCR3 (TNR3+). The receptors originated from a human donor in good health. Some clones in this sample may be carry-over from other donors' samples.

The gene calls are TRBV6-1 and TRBJ2-7; TCRdb reports TRBD1, a call that lacks DNA to check it against. The germline CDR1 and CDR2 sequences are MNHNS and SASEGT. The CDR3 loop spans 13 amino acids. The CDR3 sequence is CASSPGPRNEQYF.

This chain uses TRBV7-2 with TRBJ2-1; TCRdb calls TRBD2, which cannot be checked without DNA. Germline CDR1 reads SGHTA; CDR2 reads FQGNSA. This CDR3 comprises 15 residues. The CDR3 here is CASSLVGGPWNEQFF.

The chain employs TRBV7-8 and TRBJ2-5. CDR1 is SGHVS and CDR2 is FQNEAQ in the germline V gene. There are 12 residues in the CDR3. CDR3 sequence reads: CASSLGQETQYF.

This chain joins TRBV29-1 and TRBJ1-1; TCRdb designates TRBD1, a call that cannot be tested without DNA. This CDR3 is built from 12 residues. Germline CDR1 reads SQVTM; CDR2 reads ANQGSEA. The CDR3 region is CSVDEGGTEAFF.

The genes are TRBV20-1 and TRBJ2-3; no DNA is available, so the TRBD1 call from TCRdb remains unchecked. Germline V CDR1 and CDR2: DFQATT, SNEGSKA (reference sequence). The CDR3 runs 15 residues. The CDR3 sequence: CSALLTGDNTDTQYF.

The gene calls are TRBV3-1 and TRBJ2-5; the TCRdb call, TRBD2, lacks DNA for checking. CDR1 is LGHDT, CDR2 YNNKEL, per germline (reference sequence). The CDR3 is made up of 16 amino acids. CDR3 region: CASSHNRAAGKETQYF.

V usage is TRBV5-1 and J usage is TRBJ1-1; there is no DNA to check the TCRdb D call of TRBD1. CDR3 length: 12 amino acids. Germline V lookup: CDR1 SGHRS, CDR2 YFSETQ. This chain's CDR3 is CASEGGNTEAFF.

The chain links TRBV28 to TRBJ2-7; TCRdb reports TRBD1, a call that lacks DNA to check it against. CDR3 length: 14 amino acids. Germline V gene data show CDR1 as MDHEN and CDR2 as SYDVKM. The CDR3 sequence is CASSQTGLDYEQYF.

The chain employs TRBV6-4 and TRBJ2-1; TCRdb's D call, TRBD1, is unchecked because there is no DNA. Germline CDR1 MRHNA, CDR2 SNTAGT. The CDR3 spans 13 residues. The CDR3 here is CASSGPPYNEQFF.

The rearrangement uses TRBV29-1 and TRBJ2-3; there is no DNA to check the TCRdb D call of TRBD1. The CDR3 is made up of 14 amino acids. Germline CDR1 and CDR2: SQVTM and ANQGSEA. Here the CDR3 reads CSGRQGQYTDTQYF.